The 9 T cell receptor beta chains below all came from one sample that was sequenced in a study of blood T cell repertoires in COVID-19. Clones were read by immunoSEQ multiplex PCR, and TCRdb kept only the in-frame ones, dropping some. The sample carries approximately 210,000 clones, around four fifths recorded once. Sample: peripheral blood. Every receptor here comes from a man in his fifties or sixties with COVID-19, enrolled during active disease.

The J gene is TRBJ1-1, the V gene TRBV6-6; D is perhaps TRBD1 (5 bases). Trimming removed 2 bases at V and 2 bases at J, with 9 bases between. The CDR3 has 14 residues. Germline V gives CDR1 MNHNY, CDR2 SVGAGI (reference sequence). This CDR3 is CASSYGDRNTEAFF. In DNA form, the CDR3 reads TGTGCCAGCAGTTACGGTGACAGAAACACTGAAGCTTTCTTT.

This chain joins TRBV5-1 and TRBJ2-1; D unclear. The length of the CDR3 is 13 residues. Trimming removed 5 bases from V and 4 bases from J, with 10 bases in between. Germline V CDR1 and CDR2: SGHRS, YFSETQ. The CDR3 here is CASSSPTYNEQFF. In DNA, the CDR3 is TGCGCCAGCAGTAGCCCTACTTACAATGAGCAGTTCTTC.

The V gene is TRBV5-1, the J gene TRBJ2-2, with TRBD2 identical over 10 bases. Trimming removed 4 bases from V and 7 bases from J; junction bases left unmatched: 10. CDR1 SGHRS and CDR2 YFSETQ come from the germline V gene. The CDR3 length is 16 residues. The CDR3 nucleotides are TGCGCCAGCAGCCCCAGGACTAGCGGAGGGGGCGGGGAGCTGTTTTTT. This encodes CASSPRTSGGGGELFF.

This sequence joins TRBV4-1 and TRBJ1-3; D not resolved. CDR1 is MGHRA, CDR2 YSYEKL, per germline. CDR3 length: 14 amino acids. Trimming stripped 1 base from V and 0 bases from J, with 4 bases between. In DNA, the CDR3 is TGCGCCAGCAGCCAAGTGAGCTCTGGAAACACCATATATTTT. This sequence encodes CASSQVSSGNTIYF.

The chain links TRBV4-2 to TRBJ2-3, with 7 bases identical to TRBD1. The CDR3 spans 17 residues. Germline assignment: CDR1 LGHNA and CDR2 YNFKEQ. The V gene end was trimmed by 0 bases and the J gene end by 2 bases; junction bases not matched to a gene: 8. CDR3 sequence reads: CASSQEVEGGFTDTQYF. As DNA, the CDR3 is TGTGCCAGCAGCCAAGAGGTCGAAGGGGGCTTCACAGATACGCAGTATTTT.

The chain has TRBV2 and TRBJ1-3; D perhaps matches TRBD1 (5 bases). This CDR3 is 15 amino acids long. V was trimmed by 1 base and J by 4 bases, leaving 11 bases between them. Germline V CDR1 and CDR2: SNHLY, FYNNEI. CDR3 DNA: TGTGCCAGCAGTGAAGGCGGGGCTTCCGGAAACACCATATATTTT. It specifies CASSEGGASGNTIYF.

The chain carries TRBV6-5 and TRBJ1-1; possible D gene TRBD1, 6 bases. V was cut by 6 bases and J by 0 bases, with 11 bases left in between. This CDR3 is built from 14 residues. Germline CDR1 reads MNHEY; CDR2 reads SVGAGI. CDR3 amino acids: CASRIQGVNTEAFF. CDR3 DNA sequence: TGTGCCAGCAGAATACAGGGAGTGAACACTGAAGCTTTCTTT.

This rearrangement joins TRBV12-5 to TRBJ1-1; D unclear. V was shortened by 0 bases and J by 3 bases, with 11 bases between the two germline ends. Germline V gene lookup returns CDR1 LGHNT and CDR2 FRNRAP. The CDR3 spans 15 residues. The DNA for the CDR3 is TGTGCTAGTGGTTTGGTACTGGCGGGTCACACTGAAGCTTTCTTT. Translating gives CASGLVLAGHTEAFF.

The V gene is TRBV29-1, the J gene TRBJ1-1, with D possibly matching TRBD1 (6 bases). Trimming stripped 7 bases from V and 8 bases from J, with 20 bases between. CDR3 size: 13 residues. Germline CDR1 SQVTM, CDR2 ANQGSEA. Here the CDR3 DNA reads TGCAGCGCGGGGGCGAGGGTCGGATCCGAAGCTTTCTTT. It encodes CSAGARVGSEAFF.